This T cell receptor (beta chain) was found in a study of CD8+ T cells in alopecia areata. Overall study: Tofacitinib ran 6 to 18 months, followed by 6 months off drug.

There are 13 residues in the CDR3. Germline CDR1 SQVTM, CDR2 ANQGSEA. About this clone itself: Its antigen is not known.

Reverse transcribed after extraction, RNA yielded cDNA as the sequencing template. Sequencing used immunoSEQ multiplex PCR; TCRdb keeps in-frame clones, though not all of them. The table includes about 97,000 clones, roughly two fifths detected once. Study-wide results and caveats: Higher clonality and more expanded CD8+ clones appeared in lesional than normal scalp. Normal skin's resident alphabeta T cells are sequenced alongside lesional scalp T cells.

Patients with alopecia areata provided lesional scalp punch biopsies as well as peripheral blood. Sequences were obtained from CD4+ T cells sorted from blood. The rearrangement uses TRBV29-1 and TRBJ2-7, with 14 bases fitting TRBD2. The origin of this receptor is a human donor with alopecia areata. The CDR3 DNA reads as TGCAGTGGGACTAGCGGGAGTCTCTACGAGCAGTACTTC. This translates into CSGTSGSLYEQYF.